This T cell receptor (beta chain) emerged from a study of blood T cell repertoires in COVID-19. Across the study: Italy, Spain and the United States were the sources of the convalescent and acute COVID-19 samples.

The CDR3 is made up of 17 amino acids. The germline V gene has CDR1 GTSNPN and CDR2 SVGIG (reference sequence). V was clipped by 8 bases and J by 2 bases, with 27 bases between them. The data were produced by immunoSEQ multiplex PCR, yet TCRdb's version contains in-frame clones alone and is incomplete. This table holds 140,000 or so clones, more than 75% found once. The receptor's source is a man in his 60s who had recovered from COVID-19. The chain is built from TRBV30 and TRBJ1-2; possibly TRBD1 for D (6 bases). The sequenced material came from PBMCs or T cells enriched from blood (not recorded which). The CDR3 DNA sequence: TGTGCCGGACCTGGAGGACAGACCCCCGAGGGGAACTATGGCTACACCTTC. This gives the protein CAGPGGQTPEGNYGYTF.